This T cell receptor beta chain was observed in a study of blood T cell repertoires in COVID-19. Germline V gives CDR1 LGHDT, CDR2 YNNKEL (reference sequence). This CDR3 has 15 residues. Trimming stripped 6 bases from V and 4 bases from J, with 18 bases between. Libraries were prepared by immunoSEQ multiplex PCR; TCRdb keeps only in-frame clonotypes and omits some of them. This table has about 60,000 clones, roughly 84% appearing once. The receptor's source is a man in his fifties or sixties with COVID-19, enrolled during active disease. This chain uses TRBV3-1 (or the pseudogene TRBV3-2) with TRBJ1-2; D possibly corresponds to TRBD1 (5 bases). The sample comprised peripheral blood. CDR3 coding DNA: TGTGCCAGCAGTTCCATTCCGGCGGGGGGCTATGGCTACACCTTC. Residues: CASSSIPAGGYGYTF.